These 27 T cell receptor beta chains originate from one sample sequenced in a study of blood T cell repertoires in COVID-19. Sequencing used immunoSEQ multiplex PCR; TCRdb keeps in-frame clones, though not all of them. The sample holds more than 350,000 clones, around nine tenths seen once. Material: PBMCs or T cells enriched from blood (not recorded which). The receptors here all came from a woman aged 45-60 years who had recovered from COVID-19.

This chain joins TRBV7-2 and TRBJ1-6, with 7 bases matching TRBD1. The CDR3 has 13 amino acids. V trimming: 7 bases; J trimming: 10 bases; junction bases outside the gene matches: 7. Germline CDR1 reads SGHTA; CDR2 reads FQGNSA. CDR3 residues: CASTSEGGSPLHF. CDR3 bases: TGTGCCAGCACTTCCGAAGGGGGCTCACCCCTCCACTTT. Full variable domain (rest looked up from reference TRBV7-2 and TRBJ1-6): GAGVSQSPSNKVTEKGKDVELRCDPISGHTALYWYRQSLGQGLEFLIYFQGNSAPDKSGLPSDRFSAERTGGSVSTLTIQRTQQEDSAVYLCASTSEGGSPLHFGNGTRLTVT.

The rearrangement uses TRBV29-1 and TRBJ1-4; possibly TRBD1 for D (5 bases). The CDR3 length is 12 residues. Germline V gives CDR1 SQVTM, CDR2 ANQGSEA. The V gene lost 1 base and the J gene lost 11 bases, with 11 bases spanning the gap. Here the CDR3 reads CSVEGGGGKLFF. CDR3 nucleotides: TGCAGCGTTGAAGGTGGGGGAGGGAAACTGTTTTTT. The full variable domain, rest sourced from reference TRBV29-1 and TRBJ1-4, is SAVISQKPSRDICQRGTSLTIQCQVDSQVTMMFWYRQQPGQSLTLIATANQGSEATYESGFVIDKFPISRPNLTFSTLTVSNMSPEDSSIYLCSVEGGGGKLFFGSGTQLSVL.

This chain connects TRBV18 to TRBJ2-7; 8 nucleotides match TRBD1. Germline trimming cut 4 bases from V and 6 bases from J; bases unmatched to any gene: 8. Looked up from germline, CDR1 is KGHSH and CDR2 is LQKENI. The CDR3 extends over 14 amino acids. CDR3 in DNA: TGTGCCAGCTCACGGGGCCAGGGGGCGGTCGAGCAGTACTTC. Protein sequence: CASSRGQGAVEQYF.

This clone has just a few counts. The chain links TRBV9 to TRBJ1-2, with D possibly matching TRBD1 (5 bases). CDR1 SGDLS and CDR2 YYNGEE come from the germline V gene. V was pared by 4 bases and J by 4 bases, with 14 bases between. The CDR3 length is 14 residues. Here the CDR3 reads CASSTDGGFYGYTF. In DNA form, the CDR3 reads TGTGCCAGCAGCACAGACGGGGGATTCTATGGCTACACCTTC.

V is TRBV29-1 and J is TRBJ1-1; a possible D gene is TRBD1 (6 bases). The germline V and J ends were trimmed by 4 bases and 0 bases, with 9 bases remaining between them. The V gene's germline CDR1 is SQVTM and CDR2 ANQGSEA. The CDR3 loop spans 13 amino acids. CDR3: CSVVSGVNTEAFF. The CDR3 DNA reads TGCAGCGTTGTATCAGGGGTGAACACTGAAGCTTTCTTT.

This chain connects TRBV28 to TRBJ2-7; TRBD1 matches 10 bases. Germline assignment: CDR1 MDHEN and CDR2 SYDVKM. The CDR3 is 14 amino acids. V shed 10 bases and J 1 base; nucleotides not matched to a gene: 7. The CDR3 nucleotides read TGTGCCACCACATCGGGACAGGGGTCCTACGAGCAGTACTTC. Its translation: CATTSGQGSYEQYF. The full variable domain, completed using reference TRBV28 and TRBJ2-7, is DVKVTQSSRYLVKRTGEKVFLECVQDMDHENMFWYRQDPGLGLRLIYFSYDVKMKEKGDIPEGYSVSREKKERFSLILESASTNQTSMYLCATTSGQGSYEQYFGPGTRLTVT.

The rearrangement joins TRBV7-2 to TRBJ2-1; D unresolved. There are 14 residues in the CDR3. Trimming shortened V by 4 bases and J by 0 bases, and 7 bases separated the two germline ends. Per germline, CDR1 SGHTA and CDR2 FQGNSA. The CDR3 DNA is TGTGCCAGCAGCTCCCAGGTCTCCTACAATGAGCAGTTCTTC. Amino acid sequence: CASSSQVSYNEQFF.

J is TRBJ2-1 and V is TRBV2; D gene unclear. The germline V gene has CDR1 SNHLY and CDR2 FYNNEI. The V end was cut by 11 bases, the J end by 2 bases, with 16 bases between. The CDR3 totals 14 residues. The CDR3 bases are TGTGCCTCCGTTGCTGGTCGGGCCTACAATGAGCAGTTCTTC. This translates into CASVAGRAYNEQFF.

This clone has only a few counts. V is TRBV12-3 or TRBV12-4 and J is TRBJ1-1, with D unclear. With 5 bases removed from V and 0 bases from J, the gap between germline ends came to 7 bases. The CDR3 spans 13 residues. The CDR3 here is CASSIQMNTEAFF. The CDR3 DNA sequence: TGTGCCAGCAGTATTCAGATGAACACTGAAGCTTTCTTT.

This rearrangement joins TRBV7-9 to TRBJ1-1; D call uncertain. Trimming removed 8 bases at V and 1 base at J, with 8 bases between. Per germline, CDR1 SEHNR and CDR2 FQNEAQ (reference sequence). There are 12 residues in the CDR3. Here the CDR3 DNA reads TGTGCCAGCGGCCTTCAGAACACTGAAGCTTTCTTT. This codes for CASGLQNTEAFF.

This chain joins TRBV5-1 and TRBJ2-5; 8 bases match TRBD2. The CDR3 extends over 15 amino acids. Germline CDR1 reads SGHRS; CDR2 reads YFSETQ. V was pared by 4 bases and J by 5 bases, with 10 bases of the junction left unmatched. The CDR3: CASSLVSGGGETQYF. The CDR3 DNA follows: TGCGCCAGCAGCCTGGTGAGCGGGGGAGGTGAGACCCAGTACTTC. Together with reference TRBV5-1 and TRBJ2-5, the CDR3 gives the full variable domain: KAGVTQTPRYLIKTRGQQVTLSCSPISGHRSVSWYQQTPGQGLQFLFEYFSETQRNKGNFPGRFSGRQFSNSRSEMNVSTLELGDSALYLCASSLVSGGGETQYFGPGTRLLVL.

J is TRBJ2-7 and V is TRBV19, with TRBD2 identical over 10 bases. The CDR3 loop spans 14 amino acids. Germline assignment: CDR1 LNHDA and CDR2 SQIVND (reference sequence). Trimming cost V 10 bases and J 3 bases; bases outside gene matches: 9. The CDR3 bases are TGTGCCACTTCATTAGCGGGGGGCTTCTACGAGCAGTACTTC. Translated: CATSLAGGFYEQYF.

The chain has TRBV2 and TRBJ1-5; 7 nucleotides agree with TRBD1. The CDR3 spans 14 residues. With 7 bases clipped from V and 2 bases from J, the junction kept 5 bases outside the gene matches. In germline, CDR1 is SNHLY, CDR2 FYNNEI. In nucleotides, the CDR3 is TGTGCCAGCACCCTAGACAGGGGCAATCAGCCCCAGCATTTT. Its translation: CASTLDRGNQPQHF.

The chain combines TRBV3-1 (or the pseudogene TRBV3-2) with TRBJ2-3; possible D gene TRBD2, 6 bases. Trimming cost V 0 bases and J 4 bases, with 11 bases left between them. The CDR3 has 15 residues. Germline-derived CDR1 and CDR2 are LGHDT and YNNKEL (reference sequence). As DNA, the CDR3 is TGTGCCAGCAGCCAAGACCCTAGCGCTTCAGATACGCAGTATTTT. Amino acids: CASSQDPSASDTQYF.

The chain employs TRBV6-4 and TRBJ2-1; 9 bases match TRBD2. The germline CDR1 and CDR2 sequences are MRHNA and SNTAGT. This CDR3 has 17 residues. The V segment lost 5 bases and the J segment 3 bases; nucleotides outside the gene matches: 11. CDR3 sequence (DNA): TGTGCCAGCAGTTACGAGCGGGGGGCCGCTAACTACAATGAGCAGTTCTTC. It is translated as CASSYERGAANYNEQFF.

The chain couples TRBV27 to TRBJ1-5; 7 nucleotides line up with TRBD1. The CDR3 extends over 14 amino acids. After removal of 2 bases from V and 4 bases from J, the junction contained 2 bases not matched to a gene. The germline V gene has CDR1 MNHEY and CDR2 SMNVEV (reference sequence). CDR3 residues: CASSLAQGNQPQHF. DNA for the CDR3: TGTGCCAGCAGTTTAGCACAGGGGAATCAGCCCCAGCATTTT.

This clone has a handful of counts. V usage is TRBV27 and J usage is TRBJ1-3, with D perhaps TRBD1 (5 bases). The CDR3 spans 13 residues. CDR1 and CDR2 from the germline V gene are MNHEY and SMNVEV (reference sequence). This chain's CDR3 is CGSGDLSGNTIYF. Here the CDR3 DNA reads TGTGGCTCGGGGGACCTCTCTGGAAACACCATATATTTT.

The chain has TRBV27 and TRBJ2-3; a weak D match, TRBD1 (6 bases). Germline V gene lookup returns CDR1 MNHEY and CDR2 SMNVEV (reference sequence). Trimming cost V 4 bases and J 2 bases, with 16 bases left between them. This CDR3 region has 16 residues. As DNA, the CDR3 is TGTGCCAGCAGTTCCCTTCTAGTGGGGGCCACAGATACGCAGTATTTT. It codes for CASSSLLVGATDTQYF.

The chain is built from TRBV2 and TRBJ2-7; 12 bases are a match to TRBD2. The trim removed 6 bases at V and 0 bases at J, leaving 3 bases unmatched. This CDR3 comprises 15 residues. Germline-derived CDR1 and CDR2 are SNHLY and FYNNEI. The CDR3 spells CASRLAGGNSYEQYF. CDR3 in DNA: TGTGCCAGCAGACTAGCGGGGGGCAACTCCTACGAGCAGTACTTC.

The V gene is TRBV19, the J gene TRBJ2-5; 7 bases fit TRBD2. The junction had 9 bases not matched to a gene; V was cut back by 6 bases and J by 5 bases. The CDR3 length is 14 residues. Germline CDR1 LNHDA, CDR2 SQIVND (reference sequence). CDR3 region: CASRKRGPTETQYF. DNA for the CDR3: TGTGCCAGTAGAAAGCGGGGCCCGACGGAGACCCAGTACTTC.

A single count supports this clone. The chain uses TRBV5-1 and TRBJ1-1; D gene uncertain. The CDR3 spans 16 residues. Trimming stripped 4 bases from V and 0 bases from J, with 16 bases between. CDR1 SGHRS and CDR2 YFSETQ come from the germline V gene. This CDR3 reads CASSLGAGSLNTEAFF. Here the CDR3 DNA reads TGCGCCAGCAGCCTTGGAGCTGGGTCTTTGAACACTGAAGCTTTCTTT.

The gene calls are TRBV5-4 and TRBJ2-5, with 8 bases aligning to TRBD2. With 4 bases clipped from V and 2 bases from J, the junction kept 7 bases outside the gene matches. This CDR3 is 15 amino acids long. The V gene's germline CDR1 is SGHNT and CDR2 YYREEE (reference sequence). The CDR3 bases are TGTGCCAGCAGCGTAGCGGGGAACCGACAAGAGACCCAGTACTTC. Residues: CASSVAGNRQETQYF.

The chain uses TRBV27 and TRBJ1-5, with TRBD1 matching over 10 bases. This CDR3 spans 16 amino acids. V was pared by 5 bases and J by 4 bases, with 8 bases of the junction left unmatched. Per germline, CDR1 MNHEY and CDR2 SMNVEV (reference sequence). As DNA, the CDR3 is TGTGCCAGCAGTAAGGGACAGGGGATTGGAAATCAGCCCCAGCATTTT. It codes for CASSKGQGIGNQPQHF.

The genes are TRBV3-1 (or the pseudogene TRBV3-2) and TRBJ1-6; D might be TRBD1 (6 bases). Germline CDR1 and CDR2: LGHDT and YNNKEL (reference sequence). The V end was cut by 6 bases, the J end by 6 bases, with 12 bases between. There are 14 residues in the CDR3. CDR3 sequence: CASRETGVNSPLHF. As DNA, the CDR3 is TGTGCCAGCAGGGAGACAGGAGTTAATTCACCCCTCCACTTT.

The genes are TRBV12-3 or TRBV12-4 and TRBJ2-5; the match to TRBD2 covers 8 bases. V shed 6 bases, J shed 2 bases, and the junction held 2 bases outside the gene matches. The CDR3 is 13 amino acids. CDR3: CASSGLAQETQYF. CDR3 DNA: TGTGCCAGCAGCGGACTAGCTCAAGAGACCCAGTACTTC.

Details on this clone: The same CDR3 is also encoded by other DNA sequences in this sample. This chain joins TRBV9 and TRBJ1-2, with 9 nucleotides matching TRBD1. V was clipped by 0 bases and J by 5 bases; unmatched bases: 5. Looked up from germline, CDR1 is SGDLS and CDR2 is YYNGEE. The CDR3 contains 15 residues. The CDR3 DNA is TGTGCCAGCAGCGTAGGGGGACAGGGACGTTATGGCTACACCTTC. Translated: CASSVGGQGRYGYTF.

The rearrangement joins TRBV28 to TRBJ1-1; D is possibly TRBD1 (6 bases). The CDR3 spans 15 residues. CDR1 and CDR2 (germline): MDHEN, SYDVKM. V lost 5 bases and J 1 base, leaving 14 bases between the germline ends. The CDR3 DNA follows: TGTGCCAGCAGTCAACAGGGAATCTCGAACACTGAAGCTTTCTTT. Its protein product is CASSQQGISNTEAFF.